The 20 T cell receptor beta chains reported below all come from one sample, sequenced in a study of OX40 agonist ivuxolimab in advanced cancers. Clones were read by immunoSEQ multiplex PCR, and TCRdb kept only the in-frame ones, dropping some. The sample has tens of thousands of clones; more than 80% are singletons. The material was CD4+ or CD8+ T cells sorted from blood, obtained in a trial of the OX40 agonist ivuxolimab. Every receptor here comes from an adult with an advanced solid tumor such as melanoma, head and neck, liver or kidney cancer.

The genes are TRBV5-1 and TRBJ1-6; 7 bases agree with TRBD1. The CDR3 loop spans 15 amino acids. The V gene end was trimmed by 0 bases and the J gene end by 7 bases; junction bases not matched to a gene: 4. CDR1 and CDR2 from the germline V gene are SGHRS and YFSETQ. This chain's CDR3 is CASSLGQGGNSPLHF. The CDR3 DNA follows: TGCGCCAGCAGCTTGGGACAGGGTGGGAATTCACCCCTCCACTTT.

The CDR3 DNA is TGTGCCAGCAGCGTAGGACATGAGCAGTTCTTC. The encoded protein is CASSVGHEQFF. V usage is TRBV9 and J usage is TRBJ2-1; no clear D. CDR1 SGDLS and CDR2 YYNGEE come from the germline V gene. With 0 bases removed from V and 8 bases from J, the gap between germline ends came to 3 bases. This CDR3 is built from 11 residues.

This chain uses TRBV4-1 with TRBJ2-3, with D possibly called TRBD1 or TRBD2 (5 bases each). The V and J ends lost 4 bases and 1 base respectively, with 24 bases between them. CDR1 MGHRA and CDR2 YSYEKL come from the germline V gene. The CDR3 is made up of 19 amino acids. The CDR3 reads CASSRRGEMGVGGTDTQYF. Here the CDR3 DNA reads TGCGCCAGCAGCCGCCGAGGGGAGATGGGGGTCGGGGGCACAGATACGCAGTATTTT.

The CDR3 spells CASSPGQGDTQYF. CDR3 DNA: TGTGCCAGCAGTCCGGGACAGGGAGATACGCAGTATTTT. The chain employs TRBV7-3 and TRBJ2-3; TRBD1 matches 9 bases. V lost 6 bases to trimming and J lost 5 bases; unmatched junction nucleotides: 3. From germline, CDR1 is SGHTA and CDR2 FQGTGA. The CDR3 consists of 13 residues.

This chain joins TRBV2 and TRBJ2-7; unclear D gene. Trimming pared 5 bases from V and 2 bases from J, leaving 7 bases between. Germline CDR1 reads SNHLY; CDR2 reads FYNNEI. CDR3 length: 12 residues. CDR3 in amino acids: CASSWTAYEQYF. The CDR3 coding sequence is TGTGCCAGCAGTTGGACCGCCTACGAGCAGTACTTC.

The V and J genes are TRBV11-3 and TRBJ2-2; 10 bases map to TRBD1. Germline V gene lookup returns CDR1 SGHNT and CDR2 YENEEA. The CDR3 loop spans 15 amino acids. V lost 2 bases and J lost 5; bases outside the gene matches: 2. CDR3 in amino acids: CASSLQGQGTGELFF. As DNA, the CDR3 is TGTGCCAGCAGCTTACAGGGACAGGGGACCGGGGAGCTGTTTTTT.

The gene calls are TRBV10-3 and TRBJ1-1; D remains ambiguous. CDR1 is ENHRY, CDR2 SYGVKD, per germline. V was pared by 2 bases and J by 3 bases, with 10 bases between. This CDR3 spans 14 amino acids. The CDR3 protein is CAISEGTADTEAFF. The CDR3 bases are TGTGCCATCAGTGAGGGAACGGCGGACACTGAAGCTTTCTTT.

The CDR3 DNA is TGTGCCAGCAGCTTAGCGAGGGGGGGCCCAGAGACCCAGTACTTC. Its translation is CASSLARGGPETQYF. The chain uses TRBV7-9 and TRBJ2-5, with a tentative D call TRBD2 (7 bases). Germline V CDR1 and CDR2: SEHNR, FQNEAQ (reference sequence). The CDR3 has 15 residues. The V end lost 0 bases, the J end lost 4 bases, and 12 bases lay between the germline ends.

The chain couples TRBV23-1 to TRBJ1-2; D is perhaps TRBD1 (5 bases). TRBV23-1 is filed as an ORF, its function uncertain. The CDR3 is made up of 15 amino acids. Trimming took off 3 bases at V and 1 base at J, with 12 bases between the two ends. The CDR3 loop is CASSHPGTNNYGYTF. CDR3 in DNA: TGCGCCAGCAGTCACCCCGGGACCAATAACTATGGCTACACCTTC.

This chain links TRBV7-9 with TRBJ1-6; 7 positions match TRBD1. Per the germline V gene, CDR1 is SEHNR and CDR2 is FQNEAQ (reference sequence). The CDR3 has 15 residues. Trimming took 2 bases from V and 6 from J; bases not matched to a gene: 4. This chain's CDR3 is CASSLSTGRNSPLHF. The CDR3 nucleotides are TGTGCCAGCAGCTTATCGACAGGGCGTAATTCACCCCTCCACTTT.

DNA for the CDR3: TGTGCCAGTAGTATGTCTAGCGGGGGGTCACCGAACTACGAGCAGTACGTC. Amino acid sequence: CASSMSSGGSPNYEQYV. The V call is TRBV19, the J call TRBJ2-7; 11 nucleotides line up with TRBD2. CDR1 and CDR2 from the germline V gene are LNHDA and SQIVND (reference sequence). The CDR3 consists of 17 residues. J lost 3 bases, V lost 3 bases, and 10 bases had no gene match.

This chain links TRBV7-8 with TRBJ2-1; D is possibly TRBD2 (7 bases). Trimming shortened V by 4 bases and J by 10 bases, and 23 bases separated the two germline ends. CDR1 and CDR2 from the germline V gene are SGHVS and FQNEAQ. The CDR3 extends over 16 amino acids. Here the CDR3 reads CASSSVWGGNNGEQFF. The CDR3 bases are TGTGCCAGCAGCTCAGTGTGGGGGGGCAACAATGGGGAGCAGTTCTTC.

V usage is TRBV7-3 and J usage is TRBJ2-1; 10 nucleotides agree with TRBD2. There are 16 residues in the CDR3. CDR1 SGHTA and CDR2 FQGTGA come from the germline V gene. The J segment lost 9 bases and the V segment lost 5 bases, leaving 13 bases of the junction unmatched. The CDR3 nucleotides are TGTGCCAGCAGCCCTCAGTTAGCGGGGGGTAGGGGTGAGCAGTTCTTC. It is translated as CASSPQLAGGRGEQFF.

The rearrangement uses TRBV10-1 and TRBJ1-6; 10 nucleotides align to TRBD1. J was trimmed by 10 bases and V by 6 bases; bases with no gene match: 3. CDR3 length: 13 amino acids. Germline CDR1 reads WNHNN; CDR2 reads SYGVQD (reference sequence). CDR3 in amino acids: CASRGTGDSPLHF. The CDR3 DNA reads as TGCGCCAGCAGGGGGACAGGGGACTCACCCCTCCACTTT.

This chain uses TRBV18 with TRBJ2-5; D is possibly TRBD1 (6 bases). From germline, CDR1 is KGHSH and CDR2 LQKENI. The CDR3 consists of 16 residues. V was cut by 0 bases and J by 1 base, with 12 bases left in between. The chain's CDR3 is CASSPPQGWSQETQYF. The CDR3, as DNA: TGTGCCAGCTCACCACCACAGGGTTGGAGCCAAGAGACCCAGTACTTC.

The CDR3 loop is CASSVQGVWEKLFF. As DNA, the CDR3 is TGTGCCAGCAGCGTACAGGGCGTTTGGGAAAAACTGTTTTTT. The chain couples TRBV5-8 to TRBJ1-4, with TRBD1 as a possible D gene (6 bases). The V end was cut by 4 bases, the J end by 8 bases, with 15 bases between. The CDR3 runs to 14 residues. Germline V gene lookup returns CDR1 SGHTS and CDR2 YDEGEE.

This sequence joins TRBV18 and TRBJ2-7, with D maybe TRBD2 (5 bases). CDR3 length equals 12 residues. Trimming left V 3 bases short and J 7 bases short, with 10 bases between. Germline CDR1 KGHSH, CDR2 LQKENI. CDR3 region: CASSPTPGEQYV. The CDR3 coding sequence is TGTGCCAGCTCACCCACCCCGGGAGAGCAGTACGTC.

The CDR3 DNA is TGTGCACAACAGGGGGCGCGGGTCGCTTTCTTT. This translates into CAQQGARVAFF. The chain has TRBV30 and TRBJ1-1; TRBD1 matches 9 bases. The CDR3 contains 11 residues. CDR1 is GTSNPN and CDR2 is SVGIG in the germline V gene (reference sequence). The whole variable domain, filled in from reference TRBV30 and TRBJ1-1, reads SQTIHQWPATLVQPVGSPLSLECTVEGTSNPNLYWYRQAAGRGLQLLFYSVGIGQISSEVPQNLSASRPQDRQFILSSKKLLLSDSGFYLCAQQGARVAFFGQGTRLTVV.

The CDR3 nucleotides read TGTGCCAGCAGCTTACTGGGGCAATCGAACACTGAAGCTTTCTTT. Protein product: CASSLLGQSNTEAFF. The gene calls are TRBV7-2 and TRBJ1-1; maybe TRBD1 (5 bases). Germline assignment: CDR1 SGHTA and CDR2 FQGNSA. The CDR3 length is 15 residues. Trimming cost V 2 bases and J 1 base, with 11 bases left between them. The whole variable domain, remainder taken from reference TRBV7-2 and TRBJ1-1, is GAGVSQSPSNKVTEKGKDVELRCDPISGHTALYWYRQSLGQGLEFLIYFQGNSAPDKSGLPSDRFSAERTGGSVSTLTIQRTQQEDSAVYLCASSLLGQSNTEAFFGQGTRLTVV.

The chain uses TRBV7-9 and TRBJ2-3; the D is unclear. V was trimmed by 1 base and J by 4 bases, leaving 9 bases between them. Germline loops: CDR1 SEHNR, CDR2 FQNEAQ (reference sequence). CDR3 size: 14 residues. The CDR3 DNA is TGTGCCAGCAGCTTAGGCTCCCTGCCAGATACGCAGTATTTT. It translates to CASSLGSLPDTQYF.